This entry describes one TCR beta chain. The specificity of this receptor is unknown. No much larger clonotype is one base removed from it; base qualities were not supplied. The data originate from a study of blood T cell repertoires in COVID-19 (TCRdb year 2020). With regard to the full study: Samples from collaborators originated in the United States, Italy and Spain and spanned both the acute and convalescent phases of COVID-19. The samples were drawn from two sources: the first 160 participants of the ongoing ImmuneRACE study, and over 950 subjects contributed by 6 global collaborators. Subjects who had been exposed to COVID-19, were actively infected with it, or had recovered from it provided the deeply sampled blood TCRbeta repertoires that made up the dataset. The material from the prospective study consisted of cDNA or gDNA derived from T cells, B-cell-depleted T cells, or PBMCs. HLA class I and class II types, where available, came from metadata supplied by the sample provider rather than from assay-based typing. The repertoires were released in a freely available public database intended as a resource for research on the immune response to SARS-CoV-2. Sample metadata almost always included a de-identified subject ID, COVID-19 status, age in years and sex.

Whole blood was collected in K2EDTA tubes by collaborating institutions according to the institutions' own protocols. For TCRbeta analysis, collaborators shipped samples as frozen whole blood, isolated PBMCs, or DNA extracted from either of those sample types. TCRbeta CDR3 regions were amplified from genomic DNA by means of the immunoSEQ Assay, a bias-controlled multiplex PCR. The authors processed their data as follows. The number of nucleated cells in each sample was estimated by amplification of reference gene primers within the assay. To quantify the absolute abundance of each unique TCRbeta CDR3 rearrangement, sequence reads were collapsed and filtered. For each sample, productive Simpson clonality was calculated by taking the square root of Simpson's diversity index across productive rearrangements. Drawn from immuneACCESS, this table holds only the in-frame rearrangements with V and J called that TCRdb kept. Clones are partly lost; checked studies trace under half to an unresolved V gene and leave the rest unexplained. V, J and clone size derive from that table, while D and trimming were established from the DNA sequence. The sample table holds around 220,000 clones, of which more than 75% were seen once. Clones ranked in the top ten supply about 1.9% of the sample.

Beyond this particular receptor, the publication reports: The quantity of clinical and demographic metadata differed by source and by participant and was supplied without curation.

The sample taken for sequencing was peripheral blood. The clonotype originates from a man aged 40-49 years with active or convalescent COVID-19.

The DNA sequence is TGTGCCAGTAGTATAGGAAGTGGTCAGATGAACACTGAAGCTTTCTTT. This sequence encodes CASSIGSGQMNTEAFF. The rearrangement combines TRBV19 with TRBJ1-1; the D gene is unclear. From the cysteine up to the phenylalanine, the CDR3 has a length of 16 residues. Of all the DNA, just the CDR3 is kept, 48 bases in frame from base 1. V lost 1 base and J lost 0 bases; the stretch between them is 12 bases long. CDR1 and CDR2 were assigned from the germline V gene (reference sequence) as LNHDA and SQIVND.